This T cell receptor (beta chain) was recorded in a study of graft-versus-host responses after intestinal transplantation. Generated by immunoSEQ multiplex PCR, the TCRdb table keeps only in-frame clones and is missing some. The repertoire has 80,000 to 95,000 clones, about 92% of them found once; the top ten carry about 2%. Study results and caveats: Within allografts, high graft-versus-host to host-versus-graft clonal ratios were seen among patients with graft-donor T cell macrochimerism.

This CDR3 has 13 residues. Germline V gene lookup returns CDR1 SGHNT and CDR2 YYREEE (reference sequence). Trimming pared 2 bases from V and 1 base from J, leaving 6 bases between. In regard to this clone: Its target is unknown.

Specimen: unstimulated CD8+ T cells sorted from spleen or lymph node cells, collected before intestinal transplant. This rearrangement joins TRBV5-4 to TRBJ1-1; D uncertain. The sequence was obtained from a human donor who received an intestinal transplant. The CDR3 sequence: CASSFGPNTEAFF. CDR3 nucleotides: TGTGCCAGCAGCTTTGGGCCGAACACTGAAGCTTTCTTT.